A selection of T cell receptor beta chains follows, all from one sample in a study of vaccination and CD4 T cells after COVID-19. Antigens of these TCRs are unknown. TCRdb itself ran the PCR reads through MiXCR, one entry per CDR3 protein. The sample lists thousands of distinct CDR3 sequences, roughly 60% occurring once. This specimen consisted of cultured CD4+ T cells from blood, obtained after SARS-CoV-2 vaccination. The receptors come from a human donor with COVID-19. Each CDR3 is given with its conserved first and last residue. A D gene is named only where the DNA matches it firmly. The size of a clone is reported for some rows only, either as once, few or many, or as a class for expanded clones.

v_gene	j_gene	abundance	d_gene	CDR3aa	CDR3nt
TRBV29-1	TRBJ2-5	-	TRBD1	CSVFGTDIQETQYF	TGCAGCGTTTTCGGGACAGACATACAAGAGACCCAGTACTTC
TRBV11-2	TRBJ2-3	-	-	CASSLVADTQYF	TGTGCCAGCAGCTTAGTCGCAGATACGCAGTATTTT
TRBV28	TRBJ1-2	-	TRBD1	CATRDRAYGYTF	TGTGCCACCCGGGACAGGGCCTATGGCTACACCTTC
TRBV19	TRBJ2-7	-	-	CASSILGGEQYF	TGTGCCAGTAGTATTTTGGGTGGCGAGCAGTACTTC
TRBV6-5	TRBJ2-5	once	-	CASSLRGGQETQYF	TGTGCCAGCAGTTTAAGGGGGGGGCAAGAGACCCAGTACTTC
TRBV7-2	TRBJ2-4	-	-	CASSLGQPGDIQYF	TGTGCCAGCAGCTTAGGACAACCTGGGGACATTCAGTACTTC
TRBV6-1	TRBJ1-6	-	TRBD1	CASSTLRGTGQNSPLHF	TGTGCCAGCAGTACACTCAGGGGGACAGGGCAAAATTCACCCCTCCACTTT
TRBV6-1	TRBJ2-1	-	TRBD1	CASRRDRLYNEQFF	TGTGCCAGCAGACGGGACAGGTTATACAATGAGCAGTTCTTC
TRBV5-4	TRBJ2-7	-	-	CASSTGAIRDEQYF	TGTGCCAGCAGCACGGGGGCGATTCGGGACGAGCAGTACTTC
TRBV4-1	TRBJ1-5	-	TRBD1	CASSQDPRQGYQPQHF	TGCGCCAGCAGCCAAGATCCGAGACAGGGGTATCAGCCCCAGCATTTT
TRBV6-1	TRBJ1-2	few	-	CASSQSGTAIYGYTF	TGTGCCAGCAGCCAATCCGGGACGGCAATCTATGGCTACACCTTC
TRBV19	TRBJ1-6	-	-	CASSMVASNSPLHF	TGTGCCAGTAGTATGGTGGCGTCCAATTCACCCCTCCACTTT
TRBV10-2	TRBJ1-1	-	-	CATKGTSYDTEAFF	TGCGCCACCAAAGGGACATCATACGATACTGAAGCTTTCTTT
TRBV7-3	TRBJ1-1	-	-	CASSLRAAGGTEAFF	TGTGCCAGCAGCTTAAGGGCGGCCGGGGGAACTGAAGCTTTCTTT
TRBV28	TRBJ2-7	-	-	CASSPPAPAREQYF	TGTGCCAGCAGTCCCCCGGCCCCAGCCCGGGAGCAGTACTTC
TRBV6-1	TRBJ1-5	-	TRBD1	CASSRDRGSGQPQHF	TGTGCCAGCAGTCGGGACAGGGGGAGCGGTCAGCCCCAGCATTTT
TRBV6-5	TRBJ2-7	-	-	CASSYDGAYEQYF	TGTGCCAGCAGTTACGACGGTGCCTACGAGCAGTACTTC
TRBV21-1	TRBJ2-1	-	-	CASSTLRVSGGRNNEQFF	TGTGCCAGCAGCACCCTCAGGGTTAGCGGGGGGCGGAACAATGAGCAGTTCTTC
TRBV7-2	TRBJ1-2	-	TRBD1	CASSLRQGNDGYTF	TGTGCCAGCAGCCTACGACAGGGAAACGACGGCTACACCTTC
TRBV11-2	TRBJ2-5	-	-	CASSLVVGMRETQYF	TGTGCCAGCAGCTTAGTTGTAGGAATGAGGGAGACCCAGTACTTC
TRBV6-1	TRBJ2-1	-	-	CASATGAKDYNEQFF	TGTGCCAGCGCGACTGGAGCTAAAGACTACAATGAGCAGTTCTTC
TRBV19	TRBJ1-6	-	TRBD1	CASGKTGDSYNSPLHF	TGTGCCAGTGGGAAGACAGGGGACTCCTATAATTCACCCCTCCACTTT
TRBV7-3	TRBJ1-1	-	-	CASSPSRGNTEAFF	TGTGCCAGCAGCCCCTCCAGGGGGAACACTGAAGCTTTCTTT
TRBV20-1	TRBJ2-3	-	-	CSASRETVGTDTQYF	TGCAGTGCGTCGAGGGAGACAGTTGGCACAGATACGCAGTATTTT
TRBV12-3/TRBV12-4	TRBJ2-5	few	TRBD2	CASRIAGVRETQYF	TGTGCCAGCAGAATAGCGGGAGTACGAGAGACCCAGTACTTC
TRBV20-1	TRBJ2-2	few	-	CSASRRGPNTGELFF	TGCAGTGCTTCCCGGAGGGGGCCGAACACCGGGGAGCTGTTTTTT
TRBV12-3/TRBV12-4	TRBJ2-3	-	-	CASSAFEGSTDTQYF	TGTGCCAGCAGTGCCTTTGAGGGGAGCACAGATACGCAGTATTTT
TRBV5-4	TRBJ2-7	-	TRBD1	CASSPRGTGGLEQYF	TGTGCCAGCAGCCCACGTGGGACAGGGGGCCTCGAGCAGTACTTC
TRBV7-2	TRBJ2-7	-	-	CASSLMTASGEQYF	TGTGCCAGCAGCTTGATGACTGCCTCGGGGGAGCAGTACTTC
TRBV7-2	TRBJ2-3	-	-	CASSPPGQGSIDTQYF	TGTGCCAGCAGCCCCCCGGGTCAGGGTAGTATAGATACGCAGTATTTT
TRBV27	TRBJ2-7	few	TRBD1	CASSRDRGSYEQYF	TGTGCCAGCAGCCGGGACAGGGGTTCCTACGAGCAGTACTTC
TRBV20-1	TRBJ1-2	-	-	CSAREEGKGGYTF	TGCAGTGCTAGAGAGGAGGGGAAGGGCGGCTACACCTTC